These T cell receptor beta chains were read from a single sample in a study of shared clonotypes between healthy human individuals. The data were produced by immunoSEQ multiplex PCR, yet TCRdb's version contains in-frame clones alone and is incomplete. The profile shows 950,000 to 1,100,000 clones, around three quarters of them singletons. Sequencing was done on a sample of memory CD4+ T cells from PBMCs. These receptors were collected from a man aged 18 to 30 in good health. Some clones in this sample may be carry-over from other donors' samples. The CDR3 runs from the conserved cysteine through the conserved F or W. Fields, in order: J gene, clone size, V gene, D gene, CDR3 DNA, CDR3 protein. D genes are given only for firm matches. Not all rows give a size; the values are once, few, many and, for expanded clones, a class.

J: TRBJ1-2; size: NA; V: TRBV2; D: TRBD1; DNA: TGTGCCAGCAGTGAACTCGGCGACAGGGGCGCAAGGGGCTACACCTTC; CDR3: CASSELGDRGARGYTF
J: TRBJ1-4; size: NA; V: TRBV5-1; D: NA; DNA: TGCGCCAGCAGCTTGACAGGGGAAAAACTGTTTTTT; CDR3: CASSLTGEKLFF
J: TRBJ2-1; size: NA; V: TRBV10-3; D: NA; DNA: TGTGCCATCGGACGGGACCCGTCCTACAATGAGCAGTTCTTC; CDR3: CAIGRDPSYNEQFF
J: TRBJ2-6; size: NA; V: TRBV15; D: NA; DNA: TGTGCCACCAGTTCCGGGGGGGCCAACGTCCTGACTTTC; CDR3: CATSSGGANVLTF
J: TRBJ2-7; size: once; V: TRBV7-2; D: NA; DNA: TGTGCCAGCAGCTTCGGGGGACTCTACGAGCAGTACTTC; CDR3: CASSFGGLYEQYF
J: TRBJ1-5; size: NA; V: TRBV15; D: NA; DNA: TGTGCCACCAGCAGAGATAACGGGGGGCGCAATCAGCCCCAGCATTTT; CDR3: CATSRDNGGRNQPQHF
J: TRBJ2-2; size: NA; V: TRBV7-9; D: NA; DNA: TGTGCCAGCAGCTCGGGTTGGGGGAGCGCTCCGGCCGGGGAGCTGTTTTTT; CDR3: CASSSGWGSAPAGELFF
J: TRBJ2-1; size: NA; V: TRBV5-1; D: NA; DNA: TGCGCCAGCGGGGAGGTATCCTACAATGAGCAGTTCTTC; CDR3: CASGEVSYNEQFF
J: TRBJ2-1; size: NA; V: TRBV29-1; D: TRBD2; DNA: TGCAGCGTTGGCGGGGTAGCGGGAGTGGATGAGCAGTTCTTC; CDR3: CSVGGVAGVDEQFF
J: TRBJ1-1; size: NA; V: TRBV28; D: NA; DNA: TGTGCCAGCAGTTTTGTCGGGTATGGTGGAGCTTTCTTT; CDR3: CASSFVGYGGAFF
J: TRBJ2-2; size: NA; V: TRBV6-5; D: NA; DNA: TGTGCCAGCAGTTACTCCTGGAACACCGGGGAGCTGTTTTTT; CDR3: CASSYSWNTGELFF
J: TRBJ2-2; size: NA; V: TRBV14; D: NA; DNA: TGTGCCAGCAGTCGGACGAGCGTCGGGGAGCTGTTTTTT; CDR3: CASSRTSVGELFF
J: TRBJ2-1; size: NA; V: TRBV5-1; D: NA; DNA: TGCGCCAGCAGCTTGAGGGGGGGCGATGAGCAGTTCTTC; CDR3: CASSLRGGDEQFF
J: TRBJ2-7; size: NA; V: TRBV2; D: TRBD1; DNA: TGTGCCAGCACCCAGAGAAGGCAGGGGGCTTACGAGCAGTACTTC; CDR3: CASTQRRQGAYEQYF
J: TRBJ2-5; size: NA; V: TRBV7-3; D: NA; DNA: TGTGCCAGCAGCTTAACCGGAAGCCAGGGAGGCGGGGAGACCCAGTACTTC; CDR3: CASSLTGSQGGGETQYF
J: TRBJ2-3; size: NA; V: TRBV5-4; D: NA; DNA: TGTGCCAGCAGCCCTCGGGGAGCGGAAAGCACAGATACGCAGTATTTT; CDR3: CASSPRGAESTDTQYF
J: TRBJ1-1; size: NA; V: TRBV10-3; D: NA; DNA: TGTGCCATCACCGCGGGGGGTGGCGGCAACACTGAAGCTTTCTTT; CDR3: CAITAGGGGNTEAFF
J: TRBJ1-5; size: once; V: TRBV7-8; D: TRBD1; DNA: TGTGCCAGCAGCCCCCAGGGGGCGCAGGATCAGCCCCAGCATTTT; CDR3: CASSPQGAQDQPQHF
J: TRBJ2-5; size: NA; V: TRBV5-1; D: TRBD1; DNA: TGCGCCAGCAGCCCCGCGGGACAGGGTACCCTCGTTGGAGAGACCCAGTACTTC; CDR3: CASSPAGQGTLVGETQYF
J: TRBJ1-5; size: NA; V: TRBV2; D: NA; DNA: TGTGCCAGCAGTGGTGGAAGTTCGGGCAATCAGCCCCAGCATTTT; CDR3: CASSGGSSGNQPQHF
J: TRBJ2-5; size: once; V: TRBV7-9; D: NA; DNA: TGTGCCAGCAGCTTAGAGCGTCGGGGAACTTGGGAGACCCAGTACTTC; CDR3: CASSLERRGTWETQYF
J: TRBJ2-3; size: once; V: TRBV10-3; D: NA; DNA: TGTGCCATCAGTGAGTCGGAACCGAGCATGGATACGCAGTATTTT; CDR3: CAISESEPSMDTQYF
J: TRBJ1-2; size: NA; V: TRBV4-1; D: NA; DNA: TGCGCCAGCAGCCAAGATGAGCATGTTTGGGTCAGTCGCTTC; CDR3: CASSQDEHVWVSRF
J: TRBJ1-1; size: few; V: TRBV19; D: NA; DNA: TGTGCCAGTAGTATAGGTTCAGAAGTAAGAGAAGCTTTCTTT; CDR3: CASSIGSEVREAFF
J: TRBJ2-3; size: NA; V: TRBV11-2; D: NA; DNA: TGTGCCAGCAGCCCGGCAGATACGCAGTATTTT; CDR3: CASSPADTQYF
J: TRBJ2-3; size: NA; V: TRBV28; D: NA; DNA: TGTGCCAGCAGATCAGGAGGGGTGACAGATACGCAGTATTTT; CDR3: CASRSGGVTDTQYF
J: TRBJ1-5; size: NA; V: TRBV5-4; D: NA; DNA: TGTGCCAGCAGTTGGGACGGCAACAAGCCCCAGCATTTT; CDR3: CASSWDGNKPQHF
J: TRBJ1-3; size: NA; V: TRBV7-9; D: NA; DNA: TGTGCCAGCAGCTTATCCCAGAGGCCGGGGGACACCATATATTTT; CDR3: CASSLSQRPGDTIYF
J: TRBJ2-2; size: once; V: TRBV19; D: TRBD2; DNA: TGTGCCAGTAGTGTGTGGGCTAGCGGTTCGAACACCGGGGAGCTGTTTTTT; CDR3: CASSVWASGSNTGELFF
J: TRBJ2-7; size: NA; V: TRBV5-6; D: NA; DNA: TGTGCCAGCAGCTTGGGGGGGATTTCCTACGAGCAGTACTTC; CDR3: CASSLGGISYEQYF
J: TRBJ2-2; size: NA; V: TRBV9; D: NA; DNA: TGTGCCAGCAGCGTATCCATGGGGCAGGCGGACCTTAGGGCCGGGGAGCTGTTTTTT; CDR3: CASSVSMGQADLRAGELFF
J: TRBJ2-6; size: NA; V: TRBV5-4; D: NA; DNA: TGTGCCAGCAGCCCAGGGTTCCCCTCTGGGGCCAACGTCCTGACTTTC; CDR3: CASSPGFPSGANVLTF
J: TRBJ1-2; size: NA; V: TRBV28; D: NA; DNA: TGTGCCAGCAGTTTAGGGGGGAACTATGGCTACACCTTC; CDR3: CASSLGGNYGYTF
J: TRBJ1-1; size: NA; V: TRBV25-1; D: NA; DNA: TGTGCCAGCAGCCAACCTTACCCCGGGACAGAAGCTTTCTTT; CDR3: CASSQPYPGTEAFF
J: TRBJ1-2; size: NA; V: TRBV28; D: TRBD1; DNA: TGTGCCAGCCGAGACGCCACGGGACAGCTATATGGCTACACCTTC; CDR3: CASRDATGQLYGYTF
J: TRBJ2-5; size: NA; V: TRBV10-2; D: NA; DNA: TGCGCCAGCAGTTCCCAGCTGACCCTACAAGAGACCCAGTACTTC; CDR3: CASSSQLTLQETQYF
J: TRBJ2-1; size: NA; V: TRBV20-1; D: NA; DNA: TGCAGTGCCTCCTTGCCAAATGAGCAGTTCTTC; CDR3: CSASLPNEQFF
J: TRBJ2-1; size: NA; V: TRBV7-9; D: NA; DNA: TGTGCCAGCAGCAGGGTGAGGGGAAATGAGCAGTTCTTC; CDR3: CASSRVRGNEQFF
J: TRBJ2-5; size: NA; V: TRBV28; D: TRBD1; DNA: TGTGCCAGCAGTTTATCCTCCGGGACAGCACAAGAGACCCAGTACTTC; CDR3: CASSLSSGTAQETQYF
J: TRBJ2-3; size: NA; V: TRBV7-6; D: TRBD2; DNA: TGTGCCAGCAGCTTAATCAGCGGGGCGAGCACAGATACGCAGTATTTT; CDR3: CASSLISGASTDTQYF
J: TRBJ1-4; size: once; V: TRBV5-1; D: NA; DNA: TGCGCCAGCAGCCGCCAACAGGGAACCGGCGAAAAACTGTTTTTT; CDR3: CASSRQQGTGEKLFF
J: TRBJ2-7; size: NA; V: TRBV9; D: TRBD2; DNA: TGTGCCAGCAGCCTAGGACTAGCGGGAGGGCCTTCAGTATACGAGCAGTACTTC; CDR3: CASSLGLAGGPSVYEQYF
J: TRBJ2-5; size: NA; V: TRBV29-1; D: TRBD2; DNA: TGCAGCGCAAGGGGGACTAGCGGTGATGGGGAGACCCAGTACTTC; CDR3: CSARGTSGDGETQYF
J: TRBJ1-2; size: NA; V: TRBV5-1; D: NA; DNA: TGCGCCAGCAGCGGGGACGTCGCCGGTGGCTATGGCTACACCTTC; CDR3: CASSGDVAGGYGYTF
J: TRBJ1-4; size: NA; V: TRBV7-2; D: NA; DNA: TGTGCCAGCACAAGACAGCATAATGAAAAACTGTTTTTT; CDR3: CASTRQHNEKLFF